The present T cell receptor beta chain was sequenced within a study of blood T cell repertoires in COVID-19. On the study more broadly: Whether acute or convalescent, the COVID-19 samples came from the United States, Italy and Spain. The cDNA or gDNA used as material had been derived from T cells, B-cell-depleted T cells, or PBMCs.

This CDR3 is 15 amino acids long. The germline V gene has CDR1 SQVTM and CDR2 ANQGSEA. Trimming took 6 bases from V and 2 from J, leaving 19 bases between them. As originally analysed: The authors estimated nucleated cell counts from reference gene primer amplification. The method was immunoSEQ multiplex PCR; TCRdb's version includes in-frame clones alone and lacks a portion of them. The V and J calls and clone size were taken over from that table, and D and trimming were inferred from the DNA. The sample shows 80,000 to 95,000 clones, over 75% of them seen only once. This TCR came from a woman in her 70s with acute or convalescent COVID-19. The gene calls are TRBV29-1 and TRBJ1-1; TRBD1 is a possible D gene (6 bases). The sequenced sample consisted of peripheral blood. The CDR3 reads CSVPRGGLYNTEAFF. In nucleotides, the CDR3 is TGCAGCGTCCCTCGCGGGGGGCTTTACAACACTGAAGCTTTCTTT.